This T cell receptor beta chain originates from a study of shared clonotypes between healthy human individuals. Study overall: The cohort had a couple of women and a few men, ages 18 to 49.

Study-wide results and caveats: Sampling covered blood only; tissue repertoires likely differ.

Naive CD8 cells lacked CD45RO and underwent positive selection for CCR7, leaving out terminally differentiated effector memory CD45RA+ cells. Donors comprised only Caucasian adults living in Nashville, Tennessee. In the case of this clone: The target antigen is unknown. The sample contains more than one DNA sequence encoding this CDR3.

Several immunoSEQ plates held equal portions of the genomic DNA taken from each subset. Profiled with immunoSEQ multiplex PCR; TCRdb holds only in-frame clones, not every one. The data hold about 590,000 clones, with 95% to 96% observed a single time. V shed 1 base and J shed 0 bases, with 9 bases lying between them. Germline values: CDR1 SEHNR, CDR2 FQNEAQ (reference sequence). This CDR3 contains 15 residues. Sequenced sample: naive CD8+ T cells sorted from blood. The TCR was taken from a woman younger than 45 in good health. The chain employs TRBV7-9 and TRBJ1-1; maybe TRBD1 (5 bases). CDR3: CASSLGWGMNTEAFF. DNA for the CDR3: TGTGCCAGCAGCTTAGGTTGGGGCATGAACACTGAAGCTTTCTTT.